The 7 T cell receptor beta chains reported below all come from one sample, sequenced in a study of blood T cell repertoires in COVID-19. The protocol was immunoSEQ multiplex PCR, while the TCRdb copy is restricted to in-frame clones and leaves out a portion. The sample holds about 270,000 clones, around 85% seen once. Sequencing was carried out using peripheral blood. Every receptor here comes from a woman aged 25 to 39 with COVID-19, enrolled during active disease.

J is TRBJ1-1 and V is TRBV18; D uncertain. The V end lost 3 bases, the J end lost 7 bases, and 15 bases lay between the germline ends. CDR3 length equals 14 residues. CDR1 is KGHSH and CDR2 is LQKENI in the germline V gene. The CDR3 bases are TGTGCCAGCTCACCCCCCGCCATACGCGGTGAAGCTTTCTTT. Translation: CASSPPAIRGEAFF.

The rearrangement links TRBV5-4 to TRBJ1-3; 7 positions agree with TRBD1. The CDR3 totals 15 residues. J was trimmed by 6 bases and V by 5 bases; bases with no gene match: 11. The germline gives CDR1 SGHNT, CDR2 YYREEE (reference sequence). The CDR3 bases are TGTGCCAGCAGACTTGGTATCGGACAGGAAAACACCATATATTTT. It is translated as CASRLGIGQENTIYF.

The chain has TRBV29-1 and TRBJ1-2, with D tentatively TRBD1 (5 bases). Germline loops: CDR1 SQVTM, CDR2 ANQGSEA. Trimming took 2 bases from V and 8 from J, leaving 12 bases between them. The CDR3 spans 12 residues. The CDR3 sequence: CSVEPDRPGYTF. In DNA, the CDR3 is TGCAGCGTTGAACCCGACAGACCAGGCTACACCTTC.

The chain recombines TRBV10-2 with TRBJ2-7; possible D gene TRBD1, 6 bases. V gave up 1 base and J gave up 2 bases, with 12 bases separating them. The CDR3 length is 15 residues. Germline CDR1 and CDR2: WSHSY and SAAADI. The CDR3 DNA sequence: TGCGCCAGCAGTGAGTGGGCTTCAGGGGCCTACGAGCAGTACTTC. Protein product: CASSEWASGAYEQYF.

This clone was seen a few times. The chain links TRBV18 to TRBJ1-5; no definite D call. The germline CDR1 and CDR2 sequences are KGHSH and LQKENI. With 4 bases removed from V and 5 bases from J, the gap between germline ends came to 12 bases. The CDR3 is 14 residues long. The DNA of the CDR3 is TGTGCCAGCTCACGCCGGGAAAGGGATCAGCCCCAGCATTTT. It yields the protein CASSRRERDQPQHF.

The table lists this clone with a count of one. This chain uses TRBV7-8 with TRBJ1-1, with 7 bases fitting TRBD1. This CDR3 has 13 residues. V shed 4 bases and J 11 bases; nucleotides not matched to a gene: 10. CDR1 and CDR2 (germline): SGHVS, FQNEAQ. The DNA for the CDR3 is TGTGCCAGCAGCTCGGCAGGGGGGACGAGGGCTTTCTTT. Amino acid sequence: CASSSAGGTRAFF.

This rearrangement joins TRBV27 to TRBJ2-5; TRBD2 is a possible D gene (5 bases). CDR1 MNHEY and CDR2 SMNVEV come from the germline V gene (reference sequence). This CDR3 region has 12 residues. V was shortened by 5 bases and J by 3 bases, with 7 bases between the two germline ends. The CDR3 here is CASSDGEETQYF. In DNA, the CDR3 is TGTGCCAGCAGTGACGGGGAAGAGACCCAGTACTTC.